These 16 T cell receptor beta chains originate from one sample sequenced in a study of blood T cell repertoires in COVID-19. Here immunoSEQ multiplex PCR was the method, and the copy in TCRdb shows in-frame clones only, minus some. The sample lists fewer than 150,000 clones, approximately 80% occurring once. Material: peripheral blood. These receptors were taken from a woman aged 40 to 50 with acute or convalescent COVID-19.

The rearrangement uses TRBV10-1 and TRBJ1-6; D possibly corresponds to TRBD1 (6 bases). Per the germline V gene, CDR1 is WNHNN and CDR2 is SYGVQD (reference sequence). The CDR3 covers 15 residues. V lost 2 bases, J lost 7 bases, and 12 bases lay in between. CDR3 bases: TGCGCCAGCAGTGAGAAACCGGACAGAAATTCACCCCTCCACTTT. Translating it yields CASSEKPDRNSPLHF.

This rearrangement joins TRBV4-1 to TRBJ2-3; tentatively, D is TRBD1 (6 bases). CDR3 length: 16 amino acids. V dropped 4 bases and J dropped 2 bases, with 16 bases sitting between them. CDR1 is MGHRA, CDR2 YSYEKL, per germline. CDR3 nucleotides: TGCGCCAGCAGCCGCAGGGGCGTCGATCTCACAGATACGCAGTATTTT. Encoded protein: CASSRRGVDLTDTQYF.

This clone was detected a few times. The CDR3 sequence: CAISKAGGHADTQYF. In DNA form, the CDR3 reads TGTGCCATCAGTAAAGCGGGGGGGCATGCAGATACGCAGTATTTT. The V call is TRBV10-3, the J call TRBJ2-3, with 10 nucleotides matching TRBD2. Germline CDR1 is ENHRY and CDR2 is SYGVKD. V lost 5 bases and J lost 4; bases outside the gene matches: 6. The CDR3 contains 15 residues.

The V call is TRBV19, the J call TRBJ2-3; weak D call: TRBD1 (5 bases). The V and J ends lost 7 bases and 10 bases respectively, with 27 bases between them. The CDR3 is made up of 16 amino acids. Germline assignment: CDR1 LNHDA and CDR2 SQIVND (reference sequence). The CDR3 DNA reads TGTGCCAGTAATAAGGGCTCGACAGTCGCACAGATAGCGCAGTATTTT. Translated, it gives CASNKGSTVAQIAQYF.

The sample holds one count of this clone. V is TRBV5-1 and J is TRBJ1-5, with 7 bases matching TRBD1. This CDR3 spans 14 amino acids. CDR1 and CDR2 (germline): SGHRS, YFSETQ. J was trimmed by 7 bases and V by 2 bases; bases with no gene match: 6. The CDR3 DNA reads TGCGCCAGCAGCTTTACAGGGGAAGGACAGCCCCAGCATTTT. This gives the protein CASSFTGEGQPQHF.

The rearrangement links TRBV27 to TRBJ2-7, with D possibly being TRBD2 (5 bases). This CDR3 spans 14 amino acids. In germline, CDR1 is MNHEY, CDR2 SMNVEV (reference sequence). V was shortened by 0 bases and J by 5 bases, with 11 bases between the two germline ends. The chain's CDR3 is CASSLSKGSDEQYF. The CDR3 DNA reads TGTGCCAGCAGTTTATCGAAGGGTAGCGACGAGCAGTACTTC.

V gene TRBV11-2 combines with J gene TRBJ1-6, with a weak D call TRBD1 (5 bases). The V gene's germline CDR1 is SGHAT and CDR2 FQNNGV. V gave up 4 bases and J gave up 7 bases, with 11 bases separating them. The CDR3 has 14 residues. In nucleotides, the CDR3 is TGTGCCAGCAGCTACAAGGGGAACAATTCACCCCTCCACTTT. Translation gives CASSYKGNNSPLHF.

The chain's CDR3 is CASSPMNTEAFF. The CDR3 DNA sequence: TGTGCCAGCAGTCCCATGAACACTGAAGCTTTCTTT. J is TRBJ1-1 and V is TRBV12-3 or TRBV12-4, with D hard to call. This CDR3 region has 12 residues. V gave up 5 bases and J gave up 0 bases, with 4 bases separating them.

V usage is TRBV27 and J usage is TRBJ1-2, with 7 positions matching TRBD1. Germline assignment: CDR1 MNHEY and CDR2 SMNVEV (reference sequence). Germline trimming cut 6 bases from V and 1 base from J; bases unmatched to any gene: 8. This CDR3 is built from 15 residues. Written as DNA, the CDR3 is TGTGCCAGCAGCCCGGGACAGCCAATTAACTATGGCTACACCTTC. This encodes CASSPGQPINYGYTF.

This chain uses TRBV18 with TRBJ1-4; D remains unclear. Germline loops: CDR1 KGHSH, CDR2 LQKENI. The V gene lost 1 base and the J gene lost 6 bases, with 12 bases spanning the gap. The CDR3 spans 15 residues. The CDR3 reads CASSPLTVEYEKLFF. Here the CDR3 DNA reads TGTGCCAGCTCACCACTTACAGTGGAATATGAAAAACTGTTTTTT.

The chain joins TRBV5-4 to TRBJ1-2; D call uncertain. Trimming removed 4 bases from V and 8 bases from J, with 12 bases in between. Germline assignment: CDR1 SGHNT and CDR2 YYREEE (reference sequence). The CDR3 has 12 residues. The CDR3, as DNA: TGTGCCAGCAGCCCCGGGATATGGGGCTACACCTTC. Translating gives CASSPGIWGYTF.

This chain uses TRBV3-1 (or the pseudogene TRBV3-2) with TRBJ2-7; 9 bases line up with TRBD1. Germline-derived CDR1 and CDR2 are LGHDT and YNNKEL (reference sequence). V shed 4 bases, J shed 7 bases, and the junction held 11 bases outside the gene matches. There are 15 residues in the CDR3. CDR3 coding DNA: TGTGCCAGCAGCCCGTGGACAGGGGAGGGACGGGAGCAGTACTTC. It codes for CASSPWTGEGREQYF.

The chain has TRBV18 and TRBJ2-1; a possible D gene is TRBD2 (6 bases). Germline V gene sequence: CDR1 KGHSH, CDR2 LQKENI. V was trimmed by 2 bases and J by 9 bases, leaving 8 bases between them. CDR3 length: 12 amino acids. The CDR3 bases are TGTGCCAGCTCACCATGGGAGGTTGAGCAGTTCTTC. Its protein product is CASSPWEVEQFF.

The chain recombines TRBV6-5 with TRBJ2-7; the D gene is possibly TRBD1 (6 bases). Trimming took off 10 bases at V and 4 bases at J, with 11 bases between the two ends. Germline V gene data show CDR1 as MNHEY and CDR2 as SVGAGI. CDR3 size: 11 residues. CDR3 protein: CATGQLYEQYF. The CDR3 DNA follows: TGTGCCACCGGACAGCTATACGAGCAGTACTTC.

This clone came up a few times. The chain carries TRBV5-1 and TRBJ1-2; D call uncertain. The germline gives CDR1 SGHRS, CDR2 YFSETQ. Trimming took off 4 bases at V and 6 bases at J, with 13 bases between the two ends. The CDR3 spans 13 residues. The chain's CDR3 is CASSPGDTDGYTF. The DNA of the CDR3 is TGCGCCAGCAGCCCCGGGGATACCGATGGCTACACCTTC.

The chain carries TRBV13 and TRBJ1-6; TRBD1 aligns across 7 bases. CDR3 length equals 16 residues. V lost 4 bases, J lost 6 bases, and 9 bases stayed unmatched. Germline V CDR1 and CDR2: PRHDT, FYEKMQ (reference sequence). The CDR3 loop is CASSSSPGQLNSPLHF. The CDR3 bases are TGTGCCAGCAGCTCGTCACCGGGACAGCTTAATTCACCCCTCCACTTT.